The rows below give T cell receptor beta chains drawn from one sample of a study of T cell responses to AZD1222 COVID-19 vaccine. Assay: immunoSEQ multiplex PCR; the TCRdb copy retains only in-frame clones and omits some. The table lists under 150,000 clones, 90% of them singletons. Specimen: peripheral blood, collected 28 days after the second AZD1222 dose. The receptors here all came from an adult who received the AZD1222 COVID-19 vaccine. Both conserved end residues are part of each CDR3. A D gene is named only where the DNA matches it firmly. Rows may omit the clone size; those that give it use once, few, many or a size class.

d_call	j_call	clone_size	cdr3_length	v_call	cdr3_aa	cdr3_nt
TRBD1	TRBJ2-7	few	12	TRBV3-1/TRBV3-2	CASSQTGVEQYF	TGTGCCAGCAGCCAGACAGGGGTCGAGCAGTACTTC
.	TRBJ2-5	.	12	TRBV12-3/TRBV12-4	CASSPQLQTQYF	TGTGCCAGCAGTCCACAATTACAGACCCAGTACTTC
.	TRBJ1-1	.	16	TRBV15	CATSTTNQGPYTEAFF	TGTGCCACCAGCACAACTAACCAGGGGCCGTACACTGAAGCTTTCTTT
TRBD1	TRBJ2-3	.	15	TRBV19	CASTSGGAGADTQYF	TGTGCCAGTACCTCAGGGGGCGCCGGCGCAGATACGCAGTATTTT
.	TRBJ1-2	.	15	TRBV4-2	CASSQRRQAPGGYTF	TGTGCCAGCAGCCAGAGGCGACAGGCCCCAGGGGGCTACACCTTC
TRBD1	TRBJ1-4	.	14	TRBV3-1/TRBV3-2	CASSFDREGEKLFF	TGTGCCAGCAGCTTCGACAGGGAGGGTGAAAAACTGTTTTTT
TRBD2	TRBJ2-5	.	15	TRBV7-2	CASSATGTSGETQYF	TGTGCCAGCAGCGCGACCGGGACTAGCGGAGAGACCCAGTACTTC
.	TRBJ1-2	.	14	TRBV7-6	CASSLGQGRDGYTF	TGTGCCAGCAGCTTAGGCCAAGGGCGGGATGGCTACACCTTC
TRBD1	TRBJ2-5	.	14	TRBV6-5	CASSRDSSQETQYF	TGTGCCAGCAGTCGGGACAGTTCCCAAGAGACCCAGTACTTC
.	TRBJ2-6	.	15	TRBV5-1	CASKQGYSGANVLTF	TGCGCCAGTAAACAGGGATACTCTGGGGCCAACGTCCTGACTTTC
.	TRBJ1-5	.	13	TRBV6-5	CASSYRRNQPQHF	TGTGCCAGCAGTTATCGTCGCAATCAGCCCCAGCATTTT
TRBD2	TRBJ2-2	.	17	TRBV7-3	CASSHFRREVGTGELFF	TGTGCCAGCAGCCACTTTCGGCGGGAGGTCGGCACCGGGGAGCTGTTTTTT
.	TRBJ1-2	once	13	TRBV25-1	CASSETAVYGYTF	TGTGCCAGCAGTGAGACAGCCGTCTATGGCTACACCTTC
.	TRBJ1-3	.	14	TRBV28	CASMWGGSGNTIYF	TGTGCCAGCATGTGGGGAGGTTCTGGAAACACCATATATTTT
.	TRBJ1-1	.	12	TRBV10-3	CAISGMNTEAFF	TGTGCCATCAGTGGCATGAACACTGAAGCTTTCTTT